This T cell receptor beta chain was recovered during a study of T cell responses to AZD1222 COVID-19 vaccine. Across the study: Recipients boosted at about 4 weeks or about 12 weeks are pooled.

Only in-frame clones appear in the TCRdb table, and some are missing; sequencing was by immunoSEQ multiplex PCR. The data show about 140,000 clones, roughly 91% seen once. As concerns this clone: As yet, its antigen is unknown.

Study conclusions and caveats: Just 5 to 7 AZD1222 recipients tested seropositive at baseline. Females made up more of the donors, who were largely white British, and clonal diversity may have come out too low. There were vaccine-associated CD4 TCRs across spike, dominant at 160-218 and 743-854.

Here the sequenced sample was peripheral blood, taken on day 0 of AZD1222 vaccination. The TCR was taken from an adult in good health.

The CDR3 nucleotides are TGTGCCAGCAATAGGGGGAGCTCCTACAATGAGCAGTTCTTC. Translated: CASNRGSSYNEQFF. The chain is built from TRBV5-6 and TRBJ2-1; D perhaps matches TRBD1 (6 bases). CDR3 size: 14 residues. CDR1 and CDR2 from the germline V gene are SGHDT and YYEEEE. The germline V and J ends were trimmed by 6 bases and 0 bases, with 10 bases remaining between them.